The 32 T cell receptor beta chains reported below all come from one sample, sequenced in a study of patients and donors after allogeneic stem cell transplantation (dated by TCRdb to the early 2020s). The library relied on RT-PCR. The sequencer listed for this sample is NextSeq 550. The public sequencing data were trimmed at Q25 with fastp and processed into clonotypes with MiXCR by TCRdb, which kept only in-frame beta chains. Every entry covers one CDR3 protein and lists the most common genes and DNA from its rows. The sample table shows about 24,000 distinct CDR3 sequences, and 25% to 30% are seen once. More than 45% of the sample belongs to the ten largest clones. The specimen sequenced was blood, either unsorted or a sorted T cell fraction (not recorded which). The receptors were gathered from a human donor who was either an allogeneic HSCT recipient or a stem cell or donor lymphocyte infusion donor (not recorded which). It is not recorded whose cells these are; they may come from a transplant donor.

This clonotype was picked up a small number of times. V and J are TRBV5-1 and TRBJ1-6; 7 bases map to TRBD1. This CDR3 spans 16 amino acids. Germline V gene data show CDR1 as SGHRS and CDR2 as YFSETQ. Trimming at V came to 3 bases and at J to 4 bases, leaving 7 bases not matched to a gene. Here the CDR3 DNA reads TGCGCCAGCAGCTCCTCAGGGACAGCTTATAATTCACCCCTCCACTTT. It codes for CASSSSGTAYNSPLHF.

As for this clonotype: At one end the junction does not follow the germline gene, possibly because of a read error. The chain uses TRBV7-7 and TRBJ2-1, with 11 bases identical to TRBD1. The germline gives CDR1 SSHAT, CDR2 FNYEAQ (reference sequence). The CDR3 consists of 15 residues. Here the CDR3 DNA reads TGTGCTAGCAGCCCAAGGACAGGGGGCCGTAATGAGCAGTTCTTC. It translates to CASSPRTGGRNEQFF.

This sequence joins TRBV11-1 and TRBJ2-3, with TRBD1 identical over 10 bases. V lost 5 bases and J lost 1; bases outside the gene matches: 6. The germline V gene has CDR1 SGHAT and CDR2 FQDESV (reference sequence). The CDR3 totals 16 residues. The CDR3 here is CASSAGQGGGTDTQYF. In DNA form, the CDR3 reads TGTGCCAGCAGCGCTGGACAGGGGGGAGGCACAGATACGCAGTATTTT. The full variable domain, with the rest looked up from reference TRBV11-1 and TRBJ2-3, is EAEVAQSPRYKITEKSQAVAFWCDPISGHATLYWYRQILGQGPELLVQFQDESVVDDSQLPKDRFSAERLKGVDSTLKIQPAELGDSAMYLCASSAGQGGGTDTQYFGPGTRLTVL.

CDR3 residues: CASSLGTGLNQPQHF. CDR3 coding DNA: TGCGCCAGCAGCTTAGGGACAGGTCTCAATCAGCCCCAGCATTTT. The V gene is TRBV5-1, the J gene TRBJ1-5; the match to TRBD1 covers 8 bases. The CDR3 is 15 residues long. Trimming cost V 2 bases and J 3 bases; bases outside gene matches: 4. Germline lookup yields CDR1 SGHRS and CDR2 YFSETQ.

The chain is built from TRBV5-1 and TRBJ1-1; 8 nucleotides match TRBD1. The junction had 3 bases not matched to a gene; V was cut back by 4 bases and J by 1 base. CDR3 size: 14 residues. Germline V gives CDR1 SGHRS, CDR2 YFSETQ. CDR3 nucleotide sequence: TGCGCCAGCAGCCCTGGGACAGGGAACACTGAAGCTTTCTTT. Encoded protein: CASSPGTGNTEAFF.

V and J are TRBV6-5 and TRBJ1-2; TRBD1 matches 10 bases. The V gene's germline CDR1 is MNHEY and CDR2 SVGAGI. The V segment lost 2 bases and the J segment 8 bases; nucleotides outside the gene matches: 2. The CDR3 is 13 amino acids. CDR3 in DNA: TGTGCCAGCAGTTACGGGACAGGGGTAGGCTACACCTTC. Encoded protein: CASSYGTGVGYTF.

The genes are TRBV7-9 and TRBJ1-1; no clear D gene. The germline gives CDR1 SEHNR, CDR2 FQNEAQ (reference sequence). Trimming removed 7 bases at V and 11 bases at J, with 14 bases between. This CDR3 spans 11 amino acids. The CDR3 DNA follows: TGTGCCAGCATGTCCCCGGCCACGGCTTTCTTT. Encoded protein: CASMSPATAFF.

In its sample, this clonotype was seen a few times. The chain employs TRBV28 and TRBJ1-4; 9 bases agree with TRBD1. Germline lookup yields CDR1 MDHEN and CDR2 SYDVKM. There are 18 residues in the CDR3. After removal of 2 bases from V and 2 bases from J, the junction contained 9 bases not matched to a gene. CDR3 bases: TGTGCCAGCAGTTTACGGGTGGGACAGGGTCCGACTAATGAAAAACTGTTTTTT. This encodes CASSLRVGQGPTNEKLFF. Based on the CDR3 plus reference TRBV28 and TRBJ1-4, the full variable domain is DVKVTQSSRYLVKRTGEKVFLECVQDMDHENMFWYRQDPGLGLRLIYFSYDVKMKEKGDIPEGYSVSREKKERFSLILESASTNQTSMYLCASSLRVGQGPTNEKLFFGSGTQLSVL.

This clonotype was found once. The rearrangement joins TRBV7-2 to TRBJ1-6; D uncertain. Germline CDR1 reads SGHTA; CDR2 reads FQGNSA. This CDR3 has 16 residues. V was cut by 2 bases and J by 13 bases, with 21 bases left in between. CDR3 bases: TGTGCCAGCAGCTTATTGGTCGGCCGGTCGGTAGGGCCCCTCCACTTT. Its translation: CASSLLVGRSVGPLHF.

J is TRBJ1-2 and V is TRBV10-3; 7 bases fit TRBD1. The CDR3 is 14 residues long. J gave up 4 bases and V 0 bases, and 2 bases lay outside the gene matches. CDR1 and CDR2 (germline): ENHRY, SYGVKD. CDR3 loop: CAISESGTAYGYTF. The CDR3, as DNA: TGTGCCATCAGTGAGTCCGGGACAGCCTATGGCTACACCTTC.

This clonotype was recorded at least ten times. The chain joins TRBV5-6 to TRBJ1-2, with D unresolved. Trimming cost V 1 base and J 3 bases, with 7 bases left between them. Germline CDR1 and CDR2: SGHDT and YYEEEE. This CDR3 is built from 13 residues. The CDR3 spells CASSLSRHYGYTF. The CDR3 nucleotides read TGTGCCAGCAGCTTGTCCAGACACTATGGCTACACCTTC. The variable domain in full, completed from reference TRBV5-6 and TRBJ1-2, reads DAGVTQSPTHLIKTRGQQVTLRCSPKSGHDTVSWYQQALGQGPQFIFQYYEEEERQRGNFPDRFSGHQFPNYSSELNVNALLLGDSALYLCASSLSRHYGYTFGSGTRLTVV.

CDR3 region: CASSSLDYGYTF. DNA of the CDR3: TGCGCCAGCAGCTCTCTTGACTATGGCTACACCTTC. This sequence joins TRBV5-1 and TRBJ1-2; the D is unclear. V shed 3 bases and J shed 3 bases, with 6 bases lying between them. Germline CDR1 reads SGHRS; CDR2 reads YFSETQ. The CDR3 totals 12 residues.

This clonotype was seen only once. With a much larger clone just one base away, this may be a read error. The V and J genes are TRBV5-1 and TRBJ2-6; a possible D gene is TRBD1 (5 bases). The CDR3 spans 15 residues. Germline V gene data show CDR1 as SGHRS and CDR2 as YFSETQ. The CDR3 coding sequence is TGCGCCAGCAGCTTGATTGCCTCTGGGGCCAACGTCCTGTCTTTC. It yields the protein CASSLIASGANVLSF. Full variable domain (remainder filled in from reference TRBV5-1 and TRBJ2-6): KAGVTQTPRYLIKTRGQQVTLSCSPISGHRSVSWYQQTPGQGLQFLFEYFSETQRNKGNFPGRFSGRQFSNSRSEMNVSTLELGDSALYLCASSLIASGANVLSFGAGSRLTVL.

The J gene is TRBJ2-1, the V gene TRBV29-1, with a possible D match to TRBD1 (6 bases). V lost 4 bases, J lost 4 bases, and 8 bases lay in between. The V gene's germline CDR1 is SQVTM and CDR2 ANQGSEA. This CDR3 has 12 residues. The CDR3 DNA sequence: TGCAGCGTTGTAAGGGGGTACAATGAGCAGTTCTTC. This encodes CSVVRGYNEQFF.

This clonotype was recorded many times. The rearrangement links TRBV12-3 or TRBV12-4 to TRBJ1-6; D might be TRBD1 (6 bases). The ends were cut back, 3 bases at V and 6 bases at J, with 18 bases in the middle. The CDR3 length is 17 residues. The CDR3 sequence is CASSLRGGRGSNSPLHF. In DNA, the CDR3 is TGTGCCAGCAGTTTGAGGGGGGGCCGAGGGAGTAATTCACCCCTCCACTTT.

The table lists this clonotype with a count of one. Since a much larger clone is just one base distant, this may be a read error. This chain uses TRBV13 with TRBJ1-2; D not certain. The CDR3 is 14 residues long. From germline, CDR1 is PRHDT and CDR2 FYEKMQ (reference sequence). CDR3 sequence: CASSHHGLDYGCTF. The CDR3 DNA reads TGTGCCAGCAGCCACCACGGGCTGGACTATGGCTGCACCTTC.

This clonotype has ten or more counts. V usage is TRBV12-3 or TRBV12-4 and J usage is TRBJ1-5, with 7 bases fitting TRBD1. Trimming took 6 bases from V and 2 from J; bases not matched to a gene: 1. CDR3 size: 13 residues. The CDR3 here is CASRQGRNQPQHF. For the CDR3, the DNA is TGTGCCAGCAGACAGGGGCGCAATCAGCCCCAGCATTTT.

This clonotype was counted between two and nine times. V and J are TRBV6-6 and TRBJ1-6, with unresolved D. CDR1 is MNHNY, CDR2 SVGAGI, per germline (reference sequence). The V and J ends lost 4 bases and 7 bases respectively, with 5 bases between them. The CDR3 is 12 residues long. DNA for the CDR3: TGTGCCAGCAGTTTTTACAATTCACCCCTCCACTTT. The encoded protein is CASSFYNSPLHF.

This chain uses TRBV5-1 with TRBJ2-7; D not certain. In germline, CDR1 is SGHRS, CDR2 YFSETQ. The CDR3 totals 14 residues. Trimming left V 4 bases short and J 0 bases short, with 11 bases between. CDR3 nucleotide sequence: TGCGCCAGCAGCCTGCGGAACAGCTCCTACGAGCAGTACGTC. This encodes CASSLRNSSYEQYV.

The chain employs TRBV5-1 and TRBJ1-2; D is unclear. This CDR3 spans 15 amino acids. Per germline, CDR1 SGHRS and CDR2 YFSETQ. V lost 0 bases and J lost 0, with 9 bases in between. The CDR3 DNA is TGCGCCAGCAGCTTGGCCAAGGGTTCTAACTATGGCTACACCTTC. Amino acids: CASSLAKGSNYGYTF. The complete variable domain, with remaining parts taken from reference TRBV5-1 and TRBJ1-2, reads KAGVTQTPRYLIKTRGQQVTLSCSPISGHRSVSWYQQTPGQGLQFLFEYFSETQRNKGNFPGRFSGRQFSNSRSEMNVSTLELGDSALYLCASSLAKGSNYGYTFGSGTRLTVV.

Ten or more counts support this clonotype. Written as DNA, the CDR3 is TGTGCCAGCAGGCCCCATTGGACGACCACTGAAGCTTTCTTT. Translating gives CASRPHWTTTEAFF. This chain links TRBV12-3 or TRBV12-4 with TRBJ1-1; D unclear. V lost 6 bases and J lost 4, with 15 bases in between. The CDR3 covers 14 residues.

This clonotype was seen more than once but under ten times. V usage is TRBV6-4 and J usage is TRBJ1-4; no definite D call. V was pared by 7 bases and J by 3 bases, with 12 bases between. CDR3 length: 14 residues. Germline V lookup: CDR1 MRHNA, CDR2 SNTAGT. The CDR3 here is CASIPFEANEKLFF. In nucleotides, the CDR3 is TGTGCCAGCATTCCGTTCGAGGCTAATGAAAAACTGTTTTTT.

This clonotype was observed at least ten times. This chain uses TRBV6-5 with TRBJ1-6; D remains unclear. Germline-derived CDR1 and CDR2 are MNHEY and SVGAGI. The CDR3 runs 14 residues. V was cut by 1 base and J by 5 bases, with 6 bases left in between. CDR3 sequence: CASSYLHDNSPLHF. CDR3 in DNA: TGTGCCAGCAGTTACTTACACGATAATTCACCCCTCCACTTT.

At least ten counts were recorded for this clonotype. V and J are TRBV29-1 and TRBJ1-2; a weak D match, TRBD1 (5 bases). CDR3 length equals 13 residues. Germline-derived CDR1 and CDR2 are SQVTM and ANQGSEA. V was pared by 7 bases and J by 0 bases, with 12 bases between. CDR3 sequence reads: CSGRDGANYGYTF. The CDR3 bases are TGCAGCGGACGGGACGGAGCTAACTATGGCTACACCTTC.

V is TRBV5-1 and J is TRBJ2-3; no definite D call. This CDR3 comprises 16 residues. The germline gives CDR1 SGHRS, CDR2 YFSETQ. The germline V and J ends were trimmed by 0 bases and 2 bases, with 13 bases remaining between them. The CDR3: CASSLAELLPTDTQYF. The CDR3 DNA is TGCGCCAGCAGCTTGGCCGAACTGCTACCCACAGATACGCAGTATTTT.

This clonotype was found a few times. The chain is built from TRBV20-1 and TRBJ1-2; no clear D gene. The CDR3 consists of 12 residues. The V gene's germline CDR1 is DFQATT and CDR2 SNEGSKA (reference sequence). V was trimmed by 0 bases and J by 3 bases, leaving 5 bases between them. CDR3 residues: CSARDNYYGYTF. The DNA of the CDR3 is TGCAGTGCTAGAGATAACTACTATGGCTACACCTTC.

The chain links TRBV6-1 to TRBJ1-5, with D possibly TRBD1 on 5 matching bases. There are 15 residues in the CDR3. Germline loops: CDR1 MNHNS, CDR2 SASEGT. V lost 3 bases to trimming and J lost 4 bases, with 13 bases between them. This chain's CDR3 is CASSDHPGSNQPQHF. CDR3 DNA sequence: TGTGCCAGCAGTGACCACCCAGGGAGTAATCAGCCCCAGCATTTT.

The table lists this clonotype with a few counts. V usage is TRBV4-3 and J usage is TRBJ1-4; 9 nucleotides match TRBD1. V trimming: 1 base; J trimming: 3 bases; junction bases outside the gene matches: 6. This CDR3 region has 17 residues. Germline CDR1 LGHNA, CDR2 YSLEER. CDR3 sequence: CASSQASTGGSNEKLFF. The CDR3 DNA sequence: TGCGCCAGCAGCCAAGCGTCGACAGGGGGATCTAATGAAAAACTGTTTTTT.

The chain is built from TRBV27 and TRBJ1-6; D is undetermined. V was trimmed by 3 bases and J by 3 bases, leaving 6 bases between them. CDR1 and CDR2 from the germline V gene are MNHEY and SMNVEV (reference sequence). This CDR3 region has 14 residues. The CDR3 protein is CASSFRHYNSPLHF. The CDR3 nucleotides read TGTGCCAGCAGTTTTCGTCACTATAATTCACCCCTCCACTTT.

This clonotype was recorded at least ten times. The J gene is TRBJ1-5, the V gene TRBV5-5; a possible D gene is TRBD1 (5 bases). Germline CDR1 and CDR2: SGHKS and YYEKEE (reference sequence). V was shortened by 4 bases and J by 0 bases, with 11 bases between the two germline ends. This CDR3 is built from 15 residues. Here the CDR3 DNA reads TGTGCCAGCAGCGGCGGGGACTATAGCAATCAGCCCCAGCATTTT. Residues: CASSGGDYSNQPQHF.

The chain recombines TRBV20-1 with TRBJ1-1; D call uncertain. From germline, CDR1 is DFQATT and CDR2 SNEGSKA (reference sequence). Trimming took off 5 bases at V and 3 bases at J, with 13 bases between the two ends. This CDR3 is 13 amino acids long. CDR3 sequence: CSASTYRDTEAFF. The CDR3 nucleotides are TGCAGTGCTTCGACTTACCGGGACACTGAAGCTTTCTTT.

V usage is TRBV5-1 and J usage is TRBJ2-3; TRBD2 matches at 8 bases. The CDR3 loop spans 15 amino acids. CDR1 and CDR2 (germline): SGHRS, YFSETQ. Germline trimming cut 0 bases from V and 5 bases from J; bases unmatched to any gene: 5. CDR3 sequence reads: CASSLAGGAKDTQYF. The CDR3 DNA sequence: TGCGCCAGCAGCTTGGCCGGGGGGGCTAAAGATACGCAGTATTTT. Looking up the rest from reference TRBV5-1 and TRBJ2-3 gives the full variable domain: KAGVTQTPRYLIKTRGQQVTLSCSPISGHRSVSWYQQTPGQGLQFLFEYFSETQRNKGNFPGRFSGRQFSNSRSEMNVSTLELGDSALYLCASSLAGGAKDTQYFGPGTRLTVL.